Sequencing of this T cell receptor (beta chain) was carried out in a study of Ad26.COV2.S vaccination and SARS-CoV-2 variants (dated by TCRdb to the early 2020s). Background for the entire study: Vaccine-arm donors were drawn from COV1001, a multicentre, randomized, double-blind, placebo-controlled phase I-IIa trial of Ad26.COV2.S in healthy adults. Ad26.COV2.S was administered intramuscularly at a dose of 5x10^10 or 1x10^11 viral particles, either as one shot or as two shots given 56 days apart. The specificity and breadth of SARS-CoV-2-reactive T cell receptors after Ad26.COV2.S vaccination were assessed by TCRbeta repertoire sequencing. A total of approximately 32 samples were included in the TCR-sequenced set, comprising around 19 Ad26.COV2.S vaccine recipients, 5 placebo recipients and 8 SARS-CoV-2 convalescent individuals. Participants in the trial were split at random into five groups of five each, receiving low-dose or high-dose Ad26.COV2.S once or twice, or else placebo on both occasions. Investigators remained blinded to trial group allocation during experiments and outcome assessment.

From the germline V gene, CDR1 is SNHLY and CDR2 is FYNNEI. Trimming costs V 5 bases and J 1 base, and their ends lie 12 bases apart. The CDR3 measures 15 amino acids from cysteine to phenylalanine. The retained sequence is limited to the CDR3, 45 bases, with the frame set at the first base. The immunoSEQ Assay was used to sequence TCRbeta CDR3 regions. After extraction, genomic DNA underwent amplification by bias-controlled multiplex PCR, followed by high-throughput sequencing. In the authors' own workflow: To quantify the absolute abundance of every unique TCRbeta CDR3 region, sequences were collapsed and filtered. T cell fraction was estimated by normalization of TCRbeta template counts to usable DNA, with usable DNA being measured through amplification of reference genes present in all nucleated cells. Repertoire TCRs were annotated as SARS-CoV-2-specific by exact matching of V gene, CDR3 amino acid sequence and J gene to a known reactive TCR set. The reference SARS-CoV-2 TCR set was derived from MIRA and filtered for enrichment in COVID-19-positive ImmuneCODE repertoires, a step that removed public or cross-reactive TCRs. Using the MIRA antigens, annotated TCRs were further analysed by specific ORF or by position within an ORF. Breadth was defined as the number of annotated unique rearrangements divided by the total number of unique productive rearrangements, and depth was defined as the summed frequency of the annotated unique rearrangements. Two-sided Wilcoxon rank-sum tests were used to compare TCR breadth between groups. TCRdb's version of the immuneACCESS table is confined to in-frame rearrangements and falls short of the full clone set. An unresolved V gene accounts for under half of the shortfall where checked; the remainder is of unknown origin. V, J and clone size were drawn from that table, and D and trimming were deduced from the DNA. This sample has roughly 320,000 clones in its table, and around 86% of those were observed once. The top ten clones comprise roughly 3.1% of the sample.

As regards this clone: The antigen it binds to is not known. Qualities for individual bases were not recorded, and no much larger clone is one base off.

According to the study, the label for this sample's treatment or condition signals: some 19 received Ad26.COV2.S at low or high dose, single or two shots; roughly 5 received placebo; per-sample allocation not given. Repertoires of vaccine and placebo recipients were sequenced from samples taken on day 63 after the first injection. Cohort 1b enrolled 25 adults aged 18-55 years at a single site in Boston, USA, between 29 July and 7 August 2020. As a vaccine, Ad26.COV2.S was a replication-incompetent adenovirus type 26 vector that expressed a prefusion-stabilized SARS-CoV-2 spike protein derived from the original Wuhan strain. On the study overall, not on this receptor specifically: The authors noted that the TCR breadth and depth analyses may have underestimated total T cell responses. Higher spike-specific TCR breadth was observed in Ad26.COV2.S recipients than in placebo recipients (P = 0.0014). Vaccine and placebo recipients had similar non-spike TCR breadth, a finding consistent with the vaccine containing only spike. The study lacked the statistical power to compare responses across vaccine doses or regimens. After vaccination, substantial breadth of spike-specific CD8+ and CD4+ T cell responses was reported.

The input for sequencing was peripheral blood, taken in a trial of Ad26.COV2.S vaccine versus placebo. This clonotype was obtained from a person aged 18-60 years who received the Ad26.COV2.S COVID-19 vaccine or a placebo. Recombination connected TRBV2 to TRBJ1-5; TRBD1 is a possible D gene, resting on 6 matching bases. For the CDR3, the sequence is CASSLNRVSNQPQHF. The sequenced DNA is TGTGCCAGCAGTTTAAACAGGGTAAGCAATCAGCCCCAGCATTTT.